This entry lists 15 T cell receptor beta chains sequenced from one sample in a study of PD-L1 blockade in urothelial cancer. Time point denoted: pretreatment peripheral blood. The method was immunoSEQ multiplex PCR; TCRdb's version includes in-frame clones alone and lacks a portion of them. In the table there are under 80,000 clones, about four fifths of which are singletons. This material consisted of PBMCs, taken around atezolizumab (anti-PD-L1) treatment. These receptors all come from an older man with urothelial cancer.

This chain connects TRBV4-2 to TRBJ2-5; maybe TRBD1 (5 bases). The germline gives CDR1 LGHNA, CDR2 YNFKEQ. V shed 0 bases and J shed 2 bases, with 13 bases lying between them. This CDR3 region has 16 residues. The CDR3 sequence: CASSQEQQDLQETQYF. The CDR3 nucleotides are TGTGCCAGCAGCCAAGAACAACAGGACCTTCAAGAGACCCAGTACTTC.

The rearrangement joins TRBV5-1 to TRBJ1-4; D is possibly TRBD1 (5 bases). V shed 2 bases and J shed 1 base, with 12 bases lying between them. CDR1 SGHRS and CDR2 YFSETQ come from the germline V gene. CDR3 length: 16 residues. CDR3: CASSLRWGETNEKLFF. The CDR3 DNA sequence: TGCGCCAGCAGCTTACGATGGGGGGAAACTAATGAAAAACTGTTTTTT.

The chain couples TRBV7-8 to TRBJ1-1; a weak D match, TRBD1 (5 bases). Between the trimmed V and J ends, which lost 8 bases and 0 bases, there was a span of 10 bases. The CDR3 runs to 13 residues. The germline gives CDR1 SGHVS, CDR2 FQNEAQ. In nucleotides, the CDR3 is TGTGCCAGCCAAAGGGGCTTGAACACTGAAGCTTTCTTT. It encodes CASQRGLNTEAFF.

Note on this clone: This specimen includes other DNA sequences encoding the same CDR3. The CDR3 sequence: CAISEGQGFNTEAFF. The CDR3 coding sequence is TGTGCCATCAGTGAGGGACAGGGGTTCAACACTGAAGCTTTCTTT. The genes are TRBV10-3 and TRBJ1-1, with 9 bases aligning to TRBD1. CDR3 length equals 15 residues. Trimming cost V 2 bases and J 2 bases; bases outside gene matches: 3. Germline V gene data show CDR1 as ENHRY and CDR2 as SYGVKD.

V usage is TRBV2 and J usage is TRBJ2-5; 7 nucleotides agree with TRBD2. CDR1 and CDR2 (germline): SNHLY, FYNNEI. The CDR3 length is 16 residues. With V trimmed by 7 bases and J by 7 bases, 18 bases remained unmatched. The CDR3 reads CASTEGGDYDKGTQYF. Here the CDR3 DNA reads TGTGCCAGCACCGAAGGCGGGGACTACGATAAAGGGACCCAGTACTTC.

The rearrangement uses TRBV10-3 and TRBJ1-5; D not certain. The V and J ends lost 4 bases and 8 bases respectively, with 12 bases between them. The length of the CDR3 is 13 residues. The germline CDR1 and CDR2 sequences are ENHRY and SYGVKD. The CDR3 sequence: CAISVGFREPQHF. In DNA, the CDR3 is TGTGCCATCAGTGTTGGGTTTCGGGAGCCCCAGCATTTT.

V is TRBV19 and J is TRBJ1-2; D is unclear. The CDR3 is made up of 18 amino acids. V lost 4 bases and J 4 bases, leaving 25 bases between the germline ends. The germline gives CDR1 LNHDA, CDR2 SQIVND (reference sequence). The CDR3 DNA reads TGTGCCAGTAGTAATACCCACGGACTTCCCACCGGTGGCTATGGCTACACCTTC. Encoded protein: CASSNTHGLPTGGYGYTF.

This chain joins TRBV30 and TRBJ1-5; weak D call: TRBD1 (5 bases). The germline V gene has CDR1 GTSNPN and CDR2 SVGIG (reference sequence). V lost 1 base to trimming and J lost 5 bases, with 9 bases between them. The CDR3 sequence is 13 residues long. CDR3 coding DNA: TGTGCCTGGAGTGGACAGTGGGATCAGCCCCAGCATTTT. The encoded protein is CAWSGQWDQPQHF.

The sample holds a few counts of this clone. The chain carries TRBV5-1 and TRBJ2-1; 9 nucleotides line up with TRBD1. CDR1 is SGHRS, CDR2 YFSETQ, per germline. This CDR3 has 15 amino acids. The trim removed 4 bases at V and 6 bases at J, leaving 8 bases unmatched. DNA of the CDR3: TGCGCCAGCAGCGCCCGGACAGGGGAAGGCAATGAGCAGTTCTTC. Translation: CASSARTGEGNEQFF.

CDR3 DNA: TGTGCCAGCAGCGAACTAGCGGGACGATTGAACACTGAAGCTTTCTTT. This encodes CASSELAGRLNTEAFF. The gene calls are TRBV9 and TRBJ1-1, with D possibly TRBD1 on 5 matching bases. Trimming removed 3 bases from V and 0 bases from J, with 15 bases in between. The CDR3 has 16 residues. Germline CDR1 reads SGDLS; CDR2 reads YYNGEE.

The CDR3 sequence is CASSETTAGVYGYTF. The CDR3 nucleotides read TGTGCCAGCAGTGAGACGACAGCAGGGGTCTATGGCTACACCTTC. V and J are TRBV6-1 and TRBJ1-2, with a possible D match to TRBD1 (6 bases). Looked up from germline, CDR1 is MNHNS and CDR2 is SASEGT. This CDR3 is 15 amino acids long. V lost 3 bases and J lost 4, with 15 bases in between.

The genes are TRBV6-1 and TRBJ2-5; D might be TRBD2 (6 bases). Between the trimmed V and J ends, which lost 3 bases and 4 bases, there was a span of 12 bases. Germline CDR1 reads MNHNS; CDR2 reads SASEGT. The CDR3 loop spans 14 amino acids. CDR3 loop: CASSDFGSGETQYF. The CDR3 DNA follows: TGTGCCAGCAGTGACTTCGGGAGTGGAGAGACCCAGTACTTC.

The chain combines TRBV27 with TRBJ1-4; no clear D gene. Deletions cut 5 bases from V and 5 bases from J, with 12 bases between. The germline V gene encodes CDR1 MNHEY and CDR2 SMNVEV (reference sequence). The CDR3 runs to 14 residues. The CDR3 region is CASSVTGGNEKLFF. The CDR3 DNA is TGTGCCAGCAGTGTGACGGGTGGCAATGAAAAACTGTTTTTT.

This chain connects TRBV29-1 to TRBJ2-7; 8 nucleotides match TRBD1. Germline loops: CDR1 SQVTM, CDR2 ANQGSEA. CDR3 length equals 14 residues. V shed 4 bases, J shed 3 bases, and the junction held 8 bases outside the gene matches. The CDR3 DNA reads as TGCAGCGTTGGAGTCCGGACAGGGTACTACGAGCAGTACTTC. Protein sequence: CSVGVRTGYYEQYF.

The chain uses TRBV6-1 and TRBJ2-7; D possibly corresponds to TRBD2 (6 bases). The V end lost 7 bases, the J end lost 5 bases, and 12 bases lay between the germline ends. Germline V gives CDR1 MNHNS, CDR2 SASEGT. This CDR3 has 12 amino acids. CDR3 nucleotide sequence: TGTGCCAGCACCTTGGGGGGACACGAGCAGTACTTC. Amino acids: CASTLGGHEQYF.